This is a list of T cell receptor beta chains from one sample in a study of a mutant IDH1 vaccine in newly diagnosed glioma. For these TCRs, the target antigens are not known. Assay used: immunoSEQ multiplex PCR; TCRdb lists only in-frame clones, some missing. The sample includes roughly 60,000 clones, about 80% of them seen just once. Sequences were derived from PBMCs, sampled from a glioma patient whose treatment included an IDH1 peptide vaccine. The origin of the receptors is a young man with glioma. The CDR3 runs from the conserved cysteine through the conserved F or W. The D gene is left open where the match is weak.

j_call v_call d_call cdr3_aa
TRBJ1-1 TRBV14 . CASSPYWNTEAFF
TRBJ1-2 TRBV2 . CASSNSRQNYGYTF
TRBJ1-4 TRBV30 . CAWSVRWDEKLFF
TRBJ2-3 TRBV5-4 TRBD2 CASSLGGLAGGPTDTQYF
TRBJ1-2 TRBV28 TRBD1 CASSRNVGQGNYGYTF
TRBJ2-3 TRBV28 . CASASSVPDTQYF
TRBJ1-5 TRBV2 TRBD1 CASGAGTGQPPQHF
TRBJ2-3 TRBV4-2 TRBD2 CASSQEVPTSGSANTQYF
TRBJ2-3 TRBV6-5 . CASSEDLTDTQYF
TRBJ2-3 TRBV6-5 . CASSYRAGRDTQYF
TRBJ2-1 TRBV29-1 TRBD1 CSVFGGQGNNEQFF
TRBJ2-7 TRBV11-2 TRBD1 CASSPWTGGEQYF
TRBJ2-2 TRBV30 . CAWRGTVSVTGELFF
TRBJ1-6 TRBV6-6 . CASSRTDGAPLHF
TRBJ2-7 TRBV28 TRBD2 CASTSGTGGLAGVNEQYF
TRBJ1-1 TRBV27 . CASSLRGGNTEAFF
TRBJ1-2 TRBV2 . CASLGVRDYGYTF
TRBJ2-2 TRBV30 . CAWSMDSRGSGELFF
TRBJ1-6 TRBV6-5 TRBD1 CASSYRDRLGSPLHF
TRBJ2-5 TRBV30 . CAWRSQETQYF